This entry lists 18 T cell receptor beta chains sequenced from one sample in a study of shared clonotypes between healthy human individuals. Here immunoSEQ multiplex PCR was the method, and the copy in TCRdb shows in-frame clones only, minus some. The table lists roughly 700,000 clones, about 74% of them singletons, with roughly 1.7% in the top ten. The material sequenced was memory CD4+ T cells sorted from blood. As for subset: CD45RA-negative fraction. Receptors were obtained from a woman aged 25 to 45 in good health.

In this sample, this clone turned up many times. The chain uses TRBV5-6 and TRBJ2-5, with no clear D. Trimming took off 5 bases at V and 7 bases at J, with 12 bases between the two ends. This CDR3 is 12 amino acids long. CDR1 is SGHDT, CDR2 YYEEEE, per germline. Here the CDR3 DNA reads TGTGCCAGCAGTATAGGGCCCCGGACCCAGTACTTC. This encodes CASSIGPRTQYF.

V is TRBV6-9 and J is TRBJ2-1; 9 bases are shared with TRBD2. This CDR3 has 17 amino acids. Per germline, CDR1 MNHGY and CDR2 SVAAGI. The junction had 20 bases not matched to a gene; V was cut back by 5 bases and J by 12 bases. This CDR3 reads CASSRPRSGSGRSRQFF. As DNA, the CDR3 is TGTGCCAGCAGTCGACCTCGTAGCGGGAGTGGGAGATCCAGGCAGTTCTTC.

The V and J genes are TRBV7-6 and TRBJ2-3; no firm D call. CDR1 is SGHVS, CDR2 FNYEAQ, per germline. The CDR3 covers 15 residues. Trimming took 8 bases from V and 2 from J, leaving 17 bases between them. The CDR3 nucleotides read TGTGCCAGCGCGAGTTCCCCTCCCCCCACAGATACGCAGTATTTT. Its protein product is CASASSPPPTDTQYF.

This clone was recorded only once. The junction departs from germline at one end; a sequencing error may be responsible. The rearrangement joins TRBV5-6 to TRBJ2-2; weak D call: TRBD2 (5 bases). The CDR3 loop spans 16 amino acids. CDR1 is SGHDT and CDR2 is YYEEEE in the germline V gene. The CDR3 nucleotides are TGTGCCAGCAGCTTGGGATGGTTCCAAAACACCGGGGAGCCGTTTTTT. Amino acids: CASSLGWFQNTGEPFF.

This clone was seen ten or more times. Other DNA sequences in this sample translate to the same CDR3. The gene calls are TRBV4-2 and TRBJ1-2; D may be TRBD1 (6 bases). Germline CDR1 is LGHNA and CDR2 is YNFKEQ. This CDR3 has 15 amino acids. Between the trimmed V and J ends, which lost 2 bases and 1 base, there was a span of 11 bases. The CDR3 DNA sequence: TGTGCCAGCAGCCAACCGGGACAACGTAACTATGGCTACACCTTC. Encoded protein: CASSQPGQRNYGYTF.

This CDR3 is CASSPPGQANTEAFF. The CDR3 DNA reads TGTGCCAGCAGCCCCCCGGGACAGGCGAACACTGAAGCTTTCTTT. This chain joins TRBV7-9 and TRBJ1-1, with 8 bases matching TRBD1. The V and J ends lost 5 bases and 1 base, in that order; junction bases with no gene match: 6. Germline CDR1 SEHNR, CDR2 FQNEAQ (reference sequence). This CDR3 contains 15 residues.

As to this clone: The identical CDR3 is also encoded by other nucleotide sequences in the sample. The CDR3 bases are TGTGCCAGCTCATTACCCGGGACAGGTGTTAACTATGGCTACACCTTC. Translated: CASSLPGTGVNYGYTF. The V and J genes are TRBV18 and TRBJ1-2; 8 positions agree with TRBD1. V lost 5 bases to trimming and J lost 1 base; unmatched junction nucleotides: 9. The CDR3 runs 16 residues. Germline V gene data show CDR1 as KGHSH and CDR2 as LQKENI.

This clone showed up just a few times. Other DNA sequences within the sample encode an identical CDR3. The gene calls are TRBV4-1 and TRBJ2-7, with D possibly TRBD2 on 6 matching bases. The CDR3 extends over 15 amino acids. Germline values: CDR1 MGHRA, CDR2 YSYEKL. V gave up 0 bases and J gave up 4 bases, with 13 bases separating them. This chain's CDR3 is CASSQDRGRVYEQYF. CDR3 nucleotide sequence: TGCGCCAGCAGCCAAGATCGGGGGAGAGTTTACGAGCAGTACTTC.

This clone has only one observation. The CDR3 sequence: CASSTHSTPGQNYEQYF. The CDR3 bases are TGTGCCAGTAGTACCCACTCAACCCCGGGGCAAAACTACGAGCAGTACTTC. The chain has TRBV19 and TRBJ2-7; D tentatively fits TRBD1 or TRBD2 (5 bases each). Germline V CDR1 and CDR2: LNHDA, SQIVND (reference sequence). This CDR3 region has 17 residues. Trimming removed 4 bases from V and 3 bases from J, with 22 bases in between.

The gene calls are TRBV19 and TRBJ2-1; 13 bases agree with TRBD2. With 4 bases clipped from V and 6 bases from J, the junction kept 9 bases outside the gene matches. The CDR3 is made up of 17 amino acids. Germline lookup yields CDR1 LNHDA and CDR2 SQIVND (reference sequence). CDR3 sequence reads: CASSTPPGLAGSNEQFF. Here the CDR3 DNA reads TGTGCCAGTAGTACACCGCCGGGACTAGCGGGAAGCAATGAGCAGTTCTTC.

This clone was counted many times. The J gene is TRBJ2-5, the V gene TRBV2; D might be TRBD2 (5 bases). The CDR3 loop spans 13 amino acids. In germline, CDR1 is SNHLY, CDR2 FYNNEI. Trimming left V 6 bases short and J 2 bases short, with 10 bases between. The CDR3 sequence: CASRRRTQETQYF. CDR3 sequence (DNA): TGTGCCAGCAGAAGGAGGACTCAAGAGACCCAGTACTTC.

The rearrangement joins TRBV5-4 to TRBJ2-5; 7 bases match TRBD2. Germline CDR1 and CDR2: SGHNT and YYREEE (reference sequence). After removal of 2 bases from V and 2 bases from J, the junction contained 3 bases not matched to a gene. The CDR3 extends over 14 amino acids. In nucleotides, the CDR3 is TGTGCCAGCAGCTTCCCAGCGGGACAAGAGACCCAGTACTTC. Translated: CASSFPAGQETQYF.

A word on this clone: Other DNA sequences in the same sample also yield this CDR3. The J gene is TRBJ2-7, the V gene TRBV28; D remains ambiguous. CDR3 length: 11 residues. Germline values: CDR1 MDHEN, CDR2 SYDVKM. Trimming cost V 4 bases and J 4 bases, with 5 bases left between them. The CDR3 region is CASSSRYEQYF. Here the CDR3 DNA reads TGTGCCAGCAGTTCTCGGTACGAGCAGTACTTC.

The chain combines TRBV28 with TRBJ2-7; perhaps TRBD2 as D (6 bases). This CDR3 contains 15 residues. Trimming cost V 4 bases and J 0 bases, with 13 bases left between them. The V gene's germline CDR1 is MDHEN and CDR2 SYDVKM. CDR3 loop: CASSSIAVSSYEQYF. CDR3 sequence (DNA): TGTGCCAGCAGTTCAATAGCGGTCAGCTCCTACGAGCAGTACTTC.

The rearrangement links TRBV6-5 to TRBJ1-3; the D gene is possibly TRBD1 (5 bases). Germline CDR1 and CDR2: MNHEY and SVGAGI. CDR3 length: 15 residues. The V and J ends lost 5 bases and 2 bases respectively, with 13 bases between them. The CDR3 here is CASSTAGSTGNTIYF. CDR3 sequence (DNA): TGTGCCAGCAGTACGGCAGGGTCTACTGGAAACACCATATATTTT.

The V and J genes are TRBV7-2 and TRBJ2-2, with 7 bases lining up with TRBD1. Losses at the gene ends were 5 bases for V and 5 bases for J; bases not matched to a gene: 11. Germline V gene sequence: CDR1 SGHTA, CDR2 FQGNSA. The CDR3 sequence is 16 residues long. DNA for the CDR3: TGTGCCAGCAGCCCTTCGGGGACAGTTATAACCGGGGAGCTGTTTTTT. Encoded protein: CASSPSGTVITGELFF. The whole variable domain, filled in from reference TRBV7-2 and TRBJ2-2, reads GAGVSQSPSNKVTEKGKDVELRCDPISGHTALYWYRQSLGQGLEFLIYFQGNSAPDKSGLPSDRFSAERTGGSVSTLTIQRTQQEDSAVYLCASSPSGTVITGELFFGEGSRLTVL.

The chain employs TRBV2 and TRBJ2-7; D not certain. From germline, CDR1 is SNHLY and CDR2 FYNNEI. The V and J ends lost 5 bases and 5 bases respectively, with 13 bases between them. The CDR3 loop spans 13 amino acids. CDR3 sequence reads: CASSPASLHEQYF. The CDR3 DNA follows: TGTGCCAGCAGTCCGGCTTCTCTCCACGAGCAGTACTTC.

The chain is built from TRBV27 and TRBJ2-1, with 9 bases fitting TRBD2. CDR3 length: 14 residues. The germline V gene encodes CDR1 MNHEY and CDR2 SMNVEV (reference sequence). The trim removed 6 bases at V and 8 bases at J, leaving 8 bases unmatched. The CDR3 nucleotides are TGTGCCAGCAGACGGTTAGGCGGGAGGGATGAGCAGTTCTTC. Its translation: CASRRLGGRDEQFF.